These 2 T cell receptor beta chains share one sample of origin, sequenced in a study of early stage breast cancer tumors. The repertoire was sequenced with immunoSEQ multiplex PCR; TCRdb's copy has only in-frame clones and lacks some. The sample consists of about 69,000 clones, 65% to 85% of them appearing once. The specimen was blood. The receptors were sampled from a person aged 35 to 50 with breast cancer.

The chain combines TRBV13 with TRBJ2-7; D is undetermined. Germline CDR1 and CDR2: PRHDT and FYEKMQ (reference sequence). The CDR3 has 15 residues. The V gene lost 0 bases and the J gene lost 2 bases, with 11 bases spanning the gap. Here the CDR3 reads CASSLGALGAYEQYF. The CDR3 DNA reads as TGTGCCAGCAGCTTAGGAGCACTTGGGGCCTACGAGCAGTACTTC.

The chain joins TRBV4-2 to TRBJ2-7; 9 bases align to TRBD1. The CDR3 consists of 15 residues. The J segment lost 6 bases and the V segment lost 5 bases, leaving 11 bases of the junction unmatched. Per the germline V gene, CDR1 is LGHNA and CDR2 is YNFKEQ. The DNA for the CDR3 is TGTGCCAGCAGCTTGGGACAGGGCCTTTTGGTCGAGCAGTACTTC. As protein: CASSLGQGLLVEQYF.